This T cell receptor (beta chain) was identified during a study of PD-1 blockade in classical Hodgkin lymphoma. In germline, CDR1 is SGHRS, CDR2 YFSETQ. V gave up 1 base and J gave up 0 bases, with 10 bases separating them. The length of the CDR3 is 16 residues. Indicated time point: cycle 4 day 1 (C4D1), after more than five weeks of nivolumab. All the patients suffered relapse after autologous stem cell transplantation, and brentuximab vedotin exposure differed. Some clones are missing from TCRdb's copy, which holds only in-frame ones; the method was immunoSEQ multiplex PCR. The sample holds about 47,000 clones; 70% to 80% are singletons and the top ten take roughly a fifth.

The sequenced sample was peripheral blood mononuclear cells (PBMCs), obtained before the fourth cycle of nivolumab. The clonotype originates from a human donor with classical Hodgkin lymphoma. J is TRBJ2-2 and V is TRBV5-1, with D unresolved. The CDR3 DNA follows: TGCGCCAGCAGCTTGTTTTCGGACGCGAACACCGGGGAGCTGTTTTTT. Its translation is CASSLFSDANTGELFF.